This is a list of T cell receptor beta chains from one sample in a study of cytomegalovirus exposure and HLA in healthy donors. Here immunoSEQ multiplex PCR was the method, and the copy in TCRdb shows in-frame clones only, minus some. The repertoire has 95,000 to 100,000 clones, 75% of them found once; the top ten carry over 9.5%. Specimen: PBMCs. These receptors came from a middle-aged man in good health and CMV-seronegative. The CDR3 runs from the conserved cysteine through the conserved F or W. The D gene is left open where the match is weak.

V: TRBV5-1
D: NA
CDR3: CASKDSPTTGELFF

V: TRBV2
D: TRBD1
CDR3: CANTRRQGNTEAFF

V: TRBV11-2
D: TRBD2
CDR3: CASSLETSGTAYEQYF

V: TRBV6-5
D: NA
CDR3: CASGGGGNQPQHF

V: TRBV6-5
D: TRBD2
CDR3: CASSSGTSRQNEQFF

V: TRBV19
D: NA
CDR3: CAISRNTEAFF

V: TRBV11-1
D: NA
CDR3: CASSLAGGPGGEQFF

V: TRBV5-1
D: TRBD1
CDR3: CASSFGDRGPYEQYF

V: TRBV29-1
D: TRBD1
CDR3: CSVGQGDTEAFF

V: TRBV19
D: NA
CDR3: CASSTRRAYEQYF

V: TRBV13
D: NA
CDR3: CASSLGGGNEQFF

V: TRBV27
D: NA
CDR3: CASRTGGYGYTF

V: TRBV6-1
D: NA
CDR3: CASSVVGPYTGELFF

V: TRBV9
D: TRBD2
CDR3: CASSVGKRGTINTGELFF

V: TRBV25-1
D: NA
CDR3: CASSEYRDSSSYNEQFF

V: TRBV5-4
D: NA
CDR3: CASSFGQNNEKLFF

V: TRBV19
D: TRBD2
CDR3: CASSSLAGGGNEQFF

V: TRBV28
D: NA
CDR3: CASRDSSGANVLTF

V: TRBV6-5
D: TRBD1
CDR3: CASSPRGSSSPLHF

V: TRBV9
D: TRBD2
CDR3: CASSPFGGTSGYEQYF

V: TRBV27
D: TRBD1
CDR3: CASRSGTDLNIQYF

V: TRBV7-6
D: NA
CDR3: CASSLVGDNEQYF

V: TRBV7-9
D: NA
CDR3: CASSLGAAGQRTDTQYF

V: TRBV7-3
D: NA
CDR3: CASSLSGPNTDTQYF

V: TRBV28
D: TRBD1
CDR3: CASSFDRVNQPQHF

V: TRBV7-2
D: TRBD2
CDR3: CASRSGLAAYNEQFF

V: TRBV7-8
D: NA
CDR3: CASSLARGFSGNTIYF

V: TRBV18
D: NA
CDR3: CASSPRSKLASSNEQFF

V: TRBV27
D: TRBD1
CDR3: CASSFDRVKSPLHF

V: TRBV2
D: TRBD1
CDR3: CASRANRGGILNTEAFF

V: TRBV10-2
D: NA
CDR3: CASSNGGSTDTQYF

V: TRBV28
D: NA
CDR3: CASSRGGSYNSPLHF

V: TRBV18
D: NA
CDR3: CASSRGPGQSYEQYF

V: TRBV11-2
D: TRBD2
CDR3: CASSLVGTGTSAGELFF

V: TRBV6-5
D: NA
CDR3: CASRNRGQLNTEAFF

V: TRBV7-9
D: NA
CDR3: CASSLALRAYNEQFF

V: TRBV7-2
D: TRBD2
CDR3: CASSGTSGKNEQYF

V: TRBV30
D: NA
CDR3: CAWSLGPGQPQHF

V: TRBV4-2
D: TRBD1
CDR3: CASSWDRGGEQYF